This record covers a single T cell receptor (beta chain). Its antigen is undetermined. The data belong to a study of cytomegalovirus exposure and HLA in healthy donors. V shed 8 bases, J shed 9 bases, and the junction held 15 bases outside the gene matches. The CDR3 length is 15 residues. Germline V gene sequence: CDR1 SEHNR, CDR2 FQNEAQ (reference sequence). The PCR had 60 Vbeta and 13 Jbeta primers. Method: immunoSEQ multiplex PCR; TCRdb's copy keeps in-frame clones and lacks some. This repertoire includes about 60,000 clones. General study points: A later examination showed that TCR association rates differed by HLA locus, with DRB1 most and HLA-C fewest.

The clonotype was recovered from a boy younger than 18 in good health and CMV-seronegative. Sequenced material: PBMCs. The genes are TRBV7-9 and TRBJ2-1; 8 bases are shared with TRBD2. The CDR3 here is CASRRGSGRSSEQFF. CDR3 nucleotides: TGTGCCAGCCGAAGGGGAAGCGGGAGAAGTAGTGAGCAGTTCTTC.